The 11 T cell receptor beta chains below were found in one sample sequenced in a study of CD8 T cells in Susac syndrome. Random hexamers were used to reverse transcribe an amount of about 0.45 to 1 ug RNA. TCRdb itself ran the immunoSEQ multiplex PCR reads through MiXCR, one entry per CDR3 protein. The repertoire has over 150,000 distinct CDR3 sequences, about 93% of them found once; the top ten carry roughly 0.094%. The sample comprised CD4+ T cells from PBMCs. These receptors originate from a human donor with multiple sclerosis.

This chain links TRBV18 with TRBJ2-7; TRBD1 matches at 9 bases. Per the germline V gene, CDR1 is KGHSH and CDR2 is LQKENI. The CDR3 runs 14 residues. V gave up 5 bases and J gave up 5 bases; unmatched junction bases: 7. CDR3 in amino acids: CASSAGTGWDEQYF. Here the CDR3 DNA reads TGTGCCAGCTCAGCCGGGACAGGGTGGGACGAGCAGTACTTC.

The chain combines TRBV5-1 with TRBJ1-4; the D gene is possibly TRBD1 (6 bases). This CDR3 region has 14 residues. From germline, CDR1 is SGHRS and CDR2 YFSETQ. The ends were cut back, 5 bases at V and 3 bases at J, with 11 bases in the middle. The CDR3 coding sequence is TGCGCCAGCAGTCCAGGGGTGGCTAATGAAAAACTGTTTTTT. Amino acid sequence: CASSPGVANEKLFF. Full variable domain (outside the CDR3, taken from reference TRBV5-1 and TRBJ1-4): KAGVTQTPRYLIKTRGQQVTLSCSPISGHRSVSWYQQTPGQGLQFLFEYFSETQRNKGNFPGRFSGRQFSNSRSEMNVSTLELGDSALYLCASSPGVANEKLFFGSGTQLSVL.

V usage is TRBV2 and J usage is TRBJ1-2, with D possibly TRBD1 on 5 matching bases. Trimming removed 6 bases from V and 2 bases from J, with 10 bases in between. Germline CDR1 is SNHLY and CDR2 is FYNNEI. The CDR3 spans 13 residues. The CDR3 DNA is TGTGCCAGCAGAGAGGGGTCCAACTATGGCTACACCTTC. Translation gives CASREGSNYGYTF.

This sequence joins TRBV7-3 and TRBJ2-2; the match to TRBD2 covers 9 bases. Germline loops: CDR1 SGHTA, CDR2 FQGTGA. CDR3 length: 15 amino acids. V lost 5 bases to trimming and J lost 2 bases; unmatched junction nucleotides: 3. The CDR3 protein is CASSRTSANTGELFF. CDR3 DNA sequence: TGTGCCAGCAGCCGGACTAGCGCTAACACCGGGGAGCTGTTTTTT.

The chain carries TRBV12-3 or TRBV12-4 and TRBJ2-3, with a weak D call TRBD1 (5 bases). The length of the CDR3 is 14 residues. Deletions cut 1 base from V and 4 bases from J, with 9 bases between. CDR3 sequence: CASSLGTGPDTQYF. The CDR3 coding sequence is TGTGCCAGCAGTTTAGGAACAGGCCCAGATACGCAGTATTTT.

This chain connects TRBV18 to TRBJ2-7; 7 bases match TRBD2. CDR1 is KGHSH, CDR2 LQKENI, per germline. V dropped 1 base and J dropped 6; count of bases not matched to a gene: 0. The CDR3 is 12 residues long. CDR3 coding DNA: TGTGCCAGCTCACCACGGGAGGGCGAGCAGTACTTC. It encodes CASSPREGEQYF.

This chain links TRBV7-8 with TRBJ1-3; D gene ambiguous. Germline values: CDR1 SGHVS, CDR2 FQNEAQ. V lost 4 bases and J lost 0, with 13 bases in between. CDR3 length: 16 amino acids. The CDR3 sequence is CASSSGMAASGNTIYF. The DNA of the CDR3 is TGTGCCAGCAGCTCCGGGATGGCAGCCTCTGGAAACACCATATATTTT.

The CDR3 spells CASSLDLNEQYF. The CDR3 DNA reads TGTGCCAGCAGCTTAGACTTGAACGAGCAGTACTTC. V is TRBV7-2 and J is TRBJ2-7; the D is unclear. This CDR3 spans 12 amino acids. Trimming shortened V by 1 base and J by 5 bases, and 6 bases separated the two germline ends. Looked up from germline, CDR1 is SGHTA and CDR2 is FQGNSA.

V usage is TRBV19 and J usage is TRBJ2-4, with TRBD2 as a possible D gene (5 bases). With 8 bases removed from V and 0 bases from J, the gap between germline ends came to 11 bases. The length of the CDR3 is 14 residues. Germline V lookup: CDR1 LNHDA, CDR2 SQIVND (reference sequence). The CDR3 sequence is CASARGLAKNIQYF. In DNA, the CDR3 is TGTGCCAGTGCCCGCGGACTAGCCAAAAACATTCAGTACTTC. The complete variable domain, with remaining parts taken from reference TRBV19 and TRBJ2-4, reads DGGITQSPKYLFRKEGQNVTLSCEQNLNHDAMYWYRQDPGQGLRLIYYSQIVNDFQKGDIAEGYSVSREKKESFPLTVTSAQKNPTAFYLCASARGLAKNIQYFGAGTRLSVL.

This clonotype showed up just once. The chain carries TRBV30 and TRBJ2-1; no clear D gene. CDR1 is GTSNPN, CDR2 SVGIG, per germline (reference sequence). The CDR3 covers 12 residues. V lost 2 bases and J 6 bases, leaving 8 bases between the germline ends. The CDR3 coding sequence is TGTGCCTGGAGTCCTCTTAGCAATGAGCAGTTCTTC. Protein: CAWSPLSNEQFF.

The chain carries TRBV9 and TRBJ2-7; D uncertain. The germline V gene has CDR1 SGDLS and CDR2 YYNGEE. This CDR3 region has 14 residues. V was cut by 0 bases and J by 6 bases, with 13 bases left in between. CDR3: CASSVASSNLEQYF. For the CDR3, the DNA is TGTGCCAGCAGCGTAGCCTCGTCAAATCTCGAGCAGTACTTC.